Listed here are 5 T cell receptor beta chains from one sample, sequenced in a study of T cell responses to AZD1222 COVID-19 vaccine. Clones were sequenced by immunoSEQ multiplex PCR, and TCRdb holds only the in-frame ones, with some missing. The sample lists some 120,000 clones, over 75% seen once, with over 15% in the top ten. Sample: peripheral blood, taken on day 0 of MenACWY control vaccination. These receptors all stem from an adult in good health.

This chain connects TRBV24-1 to TRBJ2-1; weak D call: TRBD2 (6 bases). The V gene lost 4 bases and the J gene lost 3 bases, with 18 bases spanning the gap. CDR3 length: 17 amino acids. Germline V CDR1 and CDR2: KGHDR, SFDVKD. CDR3 coding DNA: TGTGCCACCAGTGAATCAGAGGGACTTCTACGCTACAATGAGCAGTTCTTC. As protein: CATSESEGLLRYNEQFF.

This sequence joins TRBV28 and TRBJ2-6; TRBD1 might be the D (6 bases). This CDR3 has 13 amino acids. Germline V gene data show CDR1 as MDHEN and CDR2 as SYDVKM. The V and J ends lost 11 bases and 2 bases respectively, with 10 bases between them. The CDR3 loop is CAGGRAGANVLTF. The CDR3 DNA reads as TGTGCCGGGGGCAGGGCTGGGGCCAACGTCCTGACTTTC.

The chain joins TRBV11-2 to TRBJ2-7, with no clear D. The CDR3 is 13 residues long. V was pared by 2 bases and J by 0 bases, with 5 bases between. CDR1 is SGHAT, CDR2 FQNNGV, per germline. The CDR3 DNA is TGTGCCAGCAGCTTAACTTCCTCCTACGAGCAGTACTTC. Translating gives CASSLTSSYEQYF.

The CDR3 loop is CASSRWRGENTEAFF. The CDR3, as DNA: TGTGCCAGCTCGCGGTGGAGGGGGGAGAACACTGAAGCTTTCTTT. V is TRBV18 and J is TRBJ1-1; D is possibly TRBD1 (6 bases). This CDR3 is built from 15 residues. Trimming took off 6 bases at V and 1 base at J, with 15 bases between the two ends. Germline CDR1 KGHSH, CDR2 LQKENI. Full variable domain (remainder filled in from reference TRBV18 and TRBJ1-1): NAGVMQNPRHLVRRRGQEARLRCSPMKGHSHVYWYRQLPEEGLKFMVYLQKENIIDESGMPKERFSAEFPKEGPSILRIQQVVRGDSAAYFCASSRWRGENTEAFFGQGTRLTVV.

The chain links TRBV7-3 to TRBJ2-2, with D perhaps matching TRBD1 (5 bases). CDR3 length: 15 residues. Trimming removed 2 bases at V and 0 bases at J, with 7 bases between. Germline V CDR1 and CDR2: SGHTA, FQGTGA. The CDR3 DNA follows: TGTGCCAGCAGCTTACAGGGTACGAACACCGGGGAGCTGTTTTTT. Translated, it gives CASSLQGTNTGELFF.